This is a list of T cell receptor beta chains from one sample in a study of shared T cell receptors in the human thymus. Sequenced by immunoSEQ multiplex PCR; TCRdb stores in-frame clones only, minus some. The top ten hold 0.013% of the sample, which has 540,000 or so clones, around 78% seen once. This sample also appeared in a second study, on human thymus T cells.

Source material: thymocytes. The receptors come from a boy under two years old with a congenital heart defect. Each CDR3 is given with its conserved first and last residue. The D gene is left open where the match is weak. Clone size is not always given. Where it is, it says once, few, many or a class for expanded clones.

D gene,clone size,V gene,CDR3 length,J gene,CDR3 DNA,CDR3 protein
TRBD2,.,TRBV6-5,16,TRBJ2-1,TGTGCCAGCAGTTACTCTGTAGCGGGCGCCTACAATGAGCAGTTCTTC,CASSYSVAGAYNEQFF
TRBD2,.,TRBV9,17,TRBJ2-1,TGTGCCAGCAGCGTAGCTACTAGCGGGAGAGTTATGCATGAGCAGTTCTTC,CASSVATSGRVMHEQFF
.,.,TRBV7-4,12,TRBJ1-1,TGTGCCAGCAGCTCTGGAGGCACTGAAGCTTTCTTT,CASSSGGTEAFF
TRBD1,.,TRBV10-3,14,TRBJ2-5,TGTGCCATCAGCGAGGGGGCGCATCCGGAGACCCAGTACTTC,CAISEGAHPETQYF
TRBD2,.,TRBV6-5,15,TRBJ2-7,TGTGCCAGCAGTCCCCGACCGGGAGGCCTGCACGAGCAGTACTTC,CASSPRPGGLHEQYF
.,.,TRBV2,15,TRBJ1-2,TGTGCCAGCAGTGAAGCGCTCACCCGGGGAAAAAGCTACACCTTC,CASSEALTRGKSYTF
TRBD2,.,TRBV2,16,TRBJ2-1,TGTGCCAGCAGTCCTAGCGGGCGGGACCTCTACAATGAGCAGTTCTTC,CASSPSGRDLYNEQFF
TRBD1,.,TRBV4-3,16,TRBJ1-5,TGCGCCAGCAGCCAAGATAGGACAGGATACAATCAGCCCCAGCATTTT,CASSQDRTGYNQPQHF
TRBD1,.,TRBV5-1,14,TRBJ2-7,TGCGCCAGCAGCCGACAGGGGGCCGGTTACGAGCAGTACTTC,CASSRQGAGYEQYF
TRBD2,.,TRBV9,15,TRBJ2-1,TGTGCCAGCAGCGTAAGTAGCGGGCTCTACAATGAGCAGTTCTTC,CASSVSSGLYNEQFF
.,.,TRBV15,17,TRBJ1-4,TGTGCCACCAGCACAGTCCTCCCGGGGGATCGGAATGAAAAACTGTTTTTT,CATSTVLPGDRNEKLFF
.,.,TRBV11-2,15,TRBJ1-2,TGTGCCAGCAGCTTAAAGCAGGGGCCAGGCGATGGCTACACCTTC,CASSLKQGPGDGYTF
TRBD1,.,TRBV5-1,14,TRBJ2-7,TGCGCCAGCAGCTCCTTAACAGGGGCCTACGAGCAGTACTTC,CASSSLTGAYEQYF
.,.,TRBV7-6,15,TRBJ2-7,TGTGCCAGCAGCTTATGGGCAGCGGTCGGCGACGAGCAGTACTTC,CASSLWAAVGDEQYF
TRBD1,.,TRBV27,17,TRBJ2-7,TGTGCCAGCAGTTTCTCAGCAGGCGGGGACAGGGCCTACGAGCAGTACTTC,CASSFSAGGDRAYEQYF
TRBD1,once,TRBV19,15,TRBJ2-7,TGTGCCAGTAGTCTCTCCGGGACAGTTGTCTACGAGCAGTACTTC,CASSLSGTVVYEQYF
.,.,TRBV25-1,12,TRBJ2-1,TGTGCCAGCAGTGTTACTAGCTATGAGCAGTTCTTC,CASSVTSYEQFF
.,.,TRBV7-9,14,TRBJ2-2,TGTGCCAGCAGCCTGGACTATGGGGCCGGGGAGCTGTTTTTT,CASSLDYGAGELFF
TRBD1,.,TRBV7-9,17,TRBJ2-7,TGTGCCAGCAGCTTATGGTCGGACAGGACGGTTGACTACGAGCAGTACTTC,CASSLWSDRTVDYEQYF
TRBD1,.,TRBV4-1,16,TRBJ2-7,TGCGCCAGCAGCCTGACCGGACAGGGACATCGCTACGAGCAGTACTTC,CASSLTGQGHRYEQYF
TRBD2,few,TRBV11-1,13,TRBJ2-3,TGTGCCAGCATGGGCGGGAGTGTAGATACGCAGTATTTT,CASMGGSVDTQYF
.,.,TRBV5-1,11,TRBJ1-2,TGCGCCAGCAGTTCTGGCCGTGGCTACACCTTC,CASSSGRGYTF
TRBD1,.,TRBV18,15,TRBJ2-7,TGTGCCAGCTCACCAGGGTGGCAGGGGGCTTGCGAGCAGTACTTC,CASSPGWQGACEQYF
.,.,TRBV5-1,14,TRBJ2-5,TGCGCCAGCAGCGTCACGGGAGTCGGGGAGACCCAGTACTTC,CASSVTGVGETQYF
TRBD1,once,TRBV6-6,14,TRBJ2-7,TGTGCCAGCAGTTACCGGGACAGCCCCTACGAGCAGTACTTC,CASSYRDSPYEQYF
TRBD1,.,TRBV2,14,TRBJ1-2,TGTGCCAGCAGCCCCGGGACAGGGGTGGTCGGCTACACCTTC,CASSPGTGVVGYTF
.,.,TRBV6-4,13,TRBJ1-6,TGTGCCAGCAGTGGGGGGCCCGATTCACCCCTCCACTTT,CASSGGPDSPLHF
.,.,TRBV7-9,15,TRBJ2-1,TGTGCCAGCAGCCCCCTCTCCAGCTCCTACAATGAGCAGTTCTTC,CASSPLSSSYNEQFF
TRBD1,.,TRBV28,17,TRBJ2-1,TGTGCCAGCATCCCGCCCCGACAGGGGAACCAGTACAATGAGCAGTTCTTC,CASIPPRQGNQYNEQFF
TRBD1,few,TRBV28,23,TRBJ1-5,TGTGCCAGCAGTTTATGCTCCCATCCTGACAGGGGGCTAAGTCCGAATAGCAATCAGCCCCAGCATTTT,CASSLCSHPDRGLSPNSNQPQHF
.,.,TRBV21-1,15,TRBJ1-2,TGTGCCAGCAGCAAAGTCCGGGAGAGGCCTAATGGCTACACCTTC,CASSKVRERPNGYTF
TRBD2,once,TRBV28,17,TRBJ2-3,TGTGCCAGCAGGGTACTAGCGGGATCGGTCTCCACAGATACGCAGTATTTT,CASRVLAGSVSTDTQYF
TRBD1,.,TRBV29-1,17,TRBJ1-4,TGCAGCGTGCGAGTAACCGGGACAGGGGTCGATGATGAAAAACTGTTTTTT,CSVRVTGTGVDDEKLFF
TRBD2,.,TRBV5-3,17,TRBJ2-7,TGTGCCAGACCCGCCGGGCGAAATAGCGGGAGGGCCTACGAGCAGTACTTC,CARPAGRNSGRAYEQYF
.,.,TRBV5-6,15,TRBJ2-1,TGTGCCAGCAGCTGGGGGGGGCCTAGCGGCGATGAGCAGTTCTTC,CASSWGGPSGDEQFF
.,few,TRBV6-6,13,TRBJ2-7,TGTGCCAGCAAGGTGGGCCGCACCTACGAGCAGTACTTC,CASKVGRTYEQYF
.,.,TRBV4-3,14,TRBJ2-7,TGCGCCAGCAGCCAAGATAGGGGAATCTACGAGCAGTACTTC,CASSQDRGIYEQYF
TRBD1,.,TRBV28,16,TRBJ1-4,TGTGCCAGCAGTATAGAGAGACAGGGCCCTAATGAAAAACTGTTTTTT,CASSIERQGPNEKLFF
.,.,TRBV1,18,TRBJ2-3,TGCACCAGCAGCCAAGAACTAGCGATGACCTTGCGCACAGATACGCAGTATTTT,CTSSQELAMTLRTDTQYF
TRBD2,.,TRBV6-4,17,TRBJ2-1,TGTGCCAGCAGTGACTCGCGGACTAGCGGGAGGTCTAATGAGCAGTTCTTC,CASSDSRTSGRSNEQFF
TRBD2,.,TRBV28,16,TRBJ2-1,TGTGCCAGCAGTTTTAGAATCGAGCGGGAGGACAATGAGCAGTTCTTC,CASSFRIEREDNEQFF
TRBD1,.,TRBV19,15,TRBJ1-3,TGTGCCAGTAGTGCCGGGACAGTCTCTGGAAACACCATATATTTT,CASSAGTVSGNTIYF
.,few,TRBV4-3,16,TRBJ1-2,TGCGCCAGCAGCCAAGATGGGGGCAGGGTAACATATGGCTACACCTTC,CASSQDGGRVTYGYTF
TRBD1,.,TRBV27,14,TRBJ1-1,TGTGCCAGCAGCCCCGGACAGGGATTGACTGAAGCTTTCTTT,CASSPGQGLTEAFF